This T cell receptor (beta chain) was found in a study of blood T cell repertoires in COVID-19. About the study: T cells, B-cell-depleted T cells, or PBMCs supplied cDNA or gDNA.

CDR1 and CDR2 (germline): SGHTA, FQGNSA. Trimming cost V 5 bases and J 4 bases; bases outside gene matches: 7. This CDR3 is 14 amino acids long. In the original analysis: Counts of nucleated cells, estimated from reference gene primer amplification, were obtained. Clones were sequenced by immunoSEQ multiplex PCR, and TCRdb holds only the in-frame ones, with some missing. V, J and clone size derive from that table, while D and trimming were established from the DNA sequence. The sample lists over 50,000 clones, 86% occurring once. This TCR derives from a man in his 70s with active COVID-19. The chain joins TRBV7-2 to TRBJ1-2, with 7 bases aligning to TRBD1. Source material: peripheral blood. This chain's CDR3 is CASSPDRYSYGYTF. CDR3 sequence (DNA): TGTGCCAGCAGCCCGGACAGGTATAGCTATGGCTACACCTTC. Full variable domain (remainder filled in from reference TRBV7-2 and TRBJ1-2): GAGVSQSPSNKVTEKGKDVELRCDPISGHTALYWYRQSLGQGLEFLIYFQGNSAPDKSGLPSDRFSAERTGGSVSTLTIQRTQQEDSAVYLCASSPDRYSYGYTFGSGTRLTVV.